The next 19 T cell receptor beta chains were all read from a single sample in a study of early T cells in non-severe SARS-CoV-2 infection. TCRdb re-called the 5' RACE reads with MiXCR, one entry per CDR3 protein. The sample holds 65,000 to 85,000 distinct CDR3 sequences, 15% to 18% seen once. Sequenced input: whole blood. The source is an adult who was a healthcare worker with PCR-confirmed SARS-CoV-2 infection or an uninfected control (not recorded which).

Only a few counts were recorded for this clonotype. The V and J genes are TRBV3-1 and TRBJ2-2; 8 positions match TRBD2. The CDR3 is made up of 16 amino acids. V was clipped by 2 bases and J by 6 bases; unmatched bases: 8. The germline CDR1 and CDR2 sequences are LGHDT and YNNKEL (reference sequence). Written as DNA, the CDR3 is TGTGCCAGCAGCCAATTAGCGGGACTAGTCGCCGGGGAGCTGTTTTTT. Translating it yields CASSQLAGLVAGELFF. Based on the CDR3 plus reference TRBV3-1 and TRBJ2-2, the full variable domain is DTAVSQTPKYLVTQMGNDKSIKCEQNLGHDTMYWYKQDSKKFLKIMFSYNNKELIINETVPNRFSPKSPDKAHLNLHINSLELGDSAVYFCASSQLAGLVAGELFFGEGSRLTVL.

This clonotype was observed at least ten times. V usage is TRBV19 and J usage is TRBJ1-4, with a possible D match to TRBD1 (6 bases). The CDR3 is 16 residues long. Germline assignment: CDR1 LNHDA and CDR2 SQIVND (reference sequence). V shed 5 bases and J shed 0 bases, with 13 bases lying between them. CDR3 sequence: CASSPTGAATNEKLFF. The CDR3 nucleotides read TGTGCCAGTAGTCCCACGGGGGCCGCAACTAATGAAAAACTGTTTTTT.

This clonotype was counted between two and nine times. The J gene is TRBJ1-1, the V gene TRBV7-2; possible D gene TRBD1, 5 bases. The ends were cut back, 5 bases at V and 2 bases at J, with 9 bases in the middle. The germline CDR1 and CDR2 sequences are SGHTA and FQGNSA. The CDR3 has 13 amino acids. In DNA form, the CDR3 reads TGTGCCAGCAGCGCCGGGACTAACACTGAAGCTTTCTTT. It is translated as CASSAGTNTEAFF.

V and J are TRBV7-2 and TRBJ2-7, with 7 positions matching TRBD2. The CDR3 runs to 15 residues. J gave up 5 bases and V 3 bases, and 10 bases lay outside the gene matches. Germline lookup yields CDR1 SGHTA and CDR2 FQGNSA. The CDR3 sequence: CASSFNRGSPHEQYF. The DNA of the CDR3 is TGTGCCAGCAGCTTTAACCGCGGGAGCCCCCACGAGCAGTACTTC.

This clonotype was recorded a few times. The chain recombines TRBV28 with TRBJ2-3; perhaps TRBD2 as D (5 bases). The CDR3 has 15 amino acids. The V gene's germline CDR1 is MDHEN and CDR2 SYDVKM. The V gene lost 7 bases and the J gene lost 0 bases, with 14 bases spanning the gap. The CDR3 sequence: CASTGSSISTDTQYF. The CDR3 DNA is TGTGCCAGCACGGGATCGAGTATTAGCACAGATACGCAGTATTTT.

The CDR3 DNA sequence: TGTGCCAGCAGCTACCACTACGACCGGCAAGAGACCCAGTACTTC. Translating gives CASSYHYDRQETQYF. This sequence joins TRBV11-2 and TRBJ2-5, with D unclear. Germline CDR1 and CDR2: SGHAT and FQNNGV. V gave up 4 bases and J gave up 2 bases, with 14 bases separating them. The CDR3 runs to 15 residues.

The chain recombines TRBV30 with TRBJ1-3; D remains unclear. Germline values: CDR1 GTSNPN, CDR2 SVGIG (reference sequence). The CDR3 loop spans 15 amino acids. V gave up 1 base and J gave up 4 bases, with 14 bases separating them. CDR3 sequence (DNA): TGTGCCTGGAGTGGAGGCCCACTAGTGGGAAACACCATATATTTT. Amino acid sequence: CAWSGGPLVGNTIYF.

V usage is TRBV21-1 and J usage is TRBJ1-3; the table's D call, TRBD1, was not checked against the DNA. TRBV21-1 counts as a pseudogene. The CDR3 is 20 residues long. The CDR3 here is CASSKGGPGGQHQAGNTIYF. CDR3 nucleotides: TGTGCCAGCAGCAAAGGGGGCCCAGGGGGCCAACATCAGGCTGGAAACACCATATATTTT.

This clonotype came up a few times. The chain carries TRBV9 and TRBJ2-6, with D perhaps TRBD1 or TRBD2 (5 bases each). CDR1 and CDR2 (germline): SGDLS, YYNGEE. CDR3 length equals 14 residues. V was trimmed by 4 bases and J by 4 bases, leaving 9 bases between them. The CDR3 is CASSKGTGANVLTF. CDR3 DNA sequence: TGTGCCAGCAGCAAGGGGACCGGGGCCAACGTCCTGACTTTC.

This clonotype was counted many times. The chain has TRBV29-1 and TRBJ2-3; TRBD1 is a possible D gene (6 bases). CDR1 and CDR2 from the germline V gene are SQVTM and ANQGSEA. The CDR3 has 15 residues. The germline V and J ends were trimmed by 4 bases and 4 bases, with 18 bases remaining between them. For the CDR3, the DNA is TGCAGCGTTGGACAGGATAATCCACCGGCAGATACGCAGTATTTT. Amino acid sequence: CSVGQDNPPADTQYF.

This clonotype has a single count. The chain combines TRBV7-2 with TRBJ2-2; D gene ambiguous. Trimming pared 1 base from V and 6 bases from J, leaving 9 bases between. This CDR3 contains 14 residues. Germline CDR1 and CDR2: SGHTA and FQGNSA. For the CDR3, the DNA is TGTGCCAGCAGCTTAGATCGGGCGGCCGGGGAGCTGTTTTTT. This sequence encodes CASSLDRAAGELFF.

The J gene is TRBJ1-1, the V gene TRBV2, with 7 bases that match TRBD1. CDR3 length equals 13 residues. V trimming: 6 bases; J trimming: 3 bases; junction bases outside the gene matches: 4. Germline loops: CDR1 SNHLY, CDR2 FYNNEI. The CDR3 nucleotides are TGTGCCAGCAGCCTGACAGGGTACACTGAAGCTTTCTTT. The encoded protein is CASSLTGYTEAFF.

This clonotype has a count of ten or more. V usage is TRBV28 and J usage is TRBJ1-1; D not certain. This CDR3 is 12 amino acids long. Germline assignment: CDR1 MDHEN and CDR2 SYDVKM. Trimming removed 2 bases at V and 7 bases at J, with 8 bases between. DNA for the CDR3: TGTGCCAGCAGTTTAGCTTCGGGTGAAGCTTTCTTT. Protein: CASSLASGEAFF.

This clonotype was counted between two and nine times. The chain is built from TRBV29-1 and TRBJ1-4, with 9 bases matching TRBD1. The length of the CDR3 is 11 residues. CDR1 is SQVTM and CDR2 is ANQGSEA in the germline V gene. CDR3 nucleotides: TGCGGAGGGACAGGGAATGAAAAACTGTTTTTT. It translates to CGGTGNEKLFF.

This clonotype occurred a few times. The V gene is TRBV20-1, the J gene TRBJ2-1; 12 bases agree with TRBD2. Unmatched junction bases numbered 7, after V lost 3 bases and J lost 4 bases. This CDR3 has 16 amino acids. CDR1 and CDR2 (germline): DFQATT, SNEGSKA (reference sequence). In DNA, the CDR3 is TGCAGTGCTAGTGAGCTAGCGGGGGGGCGGTACAATGAGCAGTTCTTC. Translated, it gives CSASELAGGRYNEQFF.

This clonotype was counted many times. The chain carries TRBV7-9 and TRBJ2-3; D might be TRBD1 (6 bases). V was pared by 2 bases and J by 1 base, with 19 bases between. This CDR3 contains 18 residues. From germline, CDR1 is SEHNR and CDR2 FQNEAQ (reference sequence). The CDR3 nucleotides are TGTGCCAGCAGCTTAAGGGGGACGGGCAGGGCCGGCACAGATACGCAGTATTTT. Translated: CASSLRGTGRAGTDTQYF. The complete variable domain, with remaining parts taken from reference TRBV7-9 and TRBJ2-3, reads DTGVSQNPRHKITKRGQNVTFRCDPISEHNRLYWYRQTLGQGPEFLTYFQNEAQLEKSRLLSDRFSAERPKGSFSTLEIQRTEQGDSAMYLCASSLRGTGRAGTDTQYFGPGTRLTVL.

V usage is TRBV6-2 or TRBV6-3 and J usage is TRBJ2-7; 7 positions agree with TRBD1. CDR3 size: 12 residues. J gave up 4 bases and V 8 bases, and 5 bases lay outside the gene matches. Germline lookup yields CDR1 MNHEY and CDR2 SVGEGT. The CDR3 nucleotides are TGTGCCAGCTCGACAGGGAGATACGAGCAGTACTTC. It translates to CASSTGRYEQYF.

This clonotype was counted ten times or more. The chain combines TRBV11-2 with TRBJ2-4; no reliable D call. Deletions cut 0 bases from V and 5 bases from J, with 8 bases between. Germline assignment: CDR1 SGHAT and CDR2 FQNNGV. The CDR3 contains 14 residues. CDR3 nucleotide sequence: TGTGCCAGCAGCTTAGAAGGACGTGAAAACATTCAGTACTTC. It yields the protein CASSLEGRENIQYF.

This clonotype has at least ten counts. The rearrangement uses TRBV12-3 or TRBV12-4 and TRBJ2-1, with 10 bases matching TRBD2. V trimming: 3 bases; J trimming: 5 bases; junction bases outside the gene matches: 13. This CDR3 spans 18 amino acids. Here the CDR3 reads CASSLRLSSGLADNEQFF. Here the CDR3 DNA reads TGTGCCAGCAGTTTGAGACTTAGTTCCGGACTAGCGGACAATGAGCAGTTCTTC.